The next 26 T cell receptor beta chains were all read from a single sample in a study of human T cells and chemical hapten exposure. TCRdb ran MiXCR on the RACE reads and lists one entry per CDR3 protein. The repertoire has about 80,000 distinct CDR3 sequences, about 14% of them found once; the top ten carry around 4.2%. Time point specified: pre-sensitization, week 0. Indicated treatment: therapeutic diphenylcyclopropenone sensitization with weekly scalp DPC. This specimen consisted of whole blood, obtained in connection with sensitization to the hapten diphenylcyclopropenone (DPC). These receptors all come from a woman aged 45-65 years with alopecia areata. Some clones in this sample may be carry-over from other donors' samples.

The chain is built from TRBV6-2 or TRBV6-3 and TRBJ2-2; TRBD2 matches 7 bases. Germline V gene sequence: CDR1 MNHEY, CDR2 SVGEGT. The V gene end was trimmed by 6 bases and the J gene end by 4 bases; junction bases not matched to a gene: 8. The CDR3 has 15 amino acids. CDR3 region: CASSYGGRFTGELFF. The CDR3 DNA follows: TGTGCCAGCAGCTATGGCGGGAGATTCACCGGGGAGCTGTTTTTT.

There are a few counts of this clonotype. A read error may account for a junction end that differs from germline. The rearrangement uses TRBV5-1 and TRBJ1-5; D is perhaps TRBD1 (5 bases). This CDR3 is 15 amino acids long. Germline CDR1 SGHRS, CDR2 YFSETQ. For the CDR3, the DNA is TGCGCCAGCAGACCACAGGATGATAGCGATCAGCCCCAGCATTTT. Residues: CASRPQDDSDQPQHF.

The chain links TRBV11-2 to TRBJ1-2; D is uncertain. The length of the CDR3 is 13 residues. Germline V gene lookup returns CDR1 SGHAT and CDR2 FQNNGV. V lost 1 base, J lost 0 bases, and 3 bases lay in between. CDR3 amino acids: CASSLGANYGYTF. The CDR3 region has the DNA TGTGCCAGCAGCTTAGGGGCTAACTATGGCTACACCTTC.

V usage is TRBV12-3 or TRBV12-4 and J usage is TRBJ1-1; D gene unclear. V lost 3 bases, J lost 3 bases, and 5 bases lay in between. CDR3 size: 12 residues. CDR3 sequence: CASSFQDTEAFF. CDR3 sequence (DNA): TGTGCCAGCAGTTTTCAGGACACTGAAGCTTTCTTT.

The V gene is TRBV11-2, the J gene TRBJ2-7, with 8 bases aligning to TRBD1. Germline V gene lookup returns CDR1 SGHAT and CDR2 FQNNGV. The CDR3 sequence is 15 residues long. The J segment lost 4 bases and the V segment lost 7 bases, leaving 12 bases of the junction unmatched. CDR3 nucleotide sequence: TGTGCCAGCAAAAATTTTCGACAGGGGCAGTACGAGCAGTACTTC. It is translated as CASKNFRQGQYEQYF. Looking up the rest from reference TRBV11-2 and TRBJ2-7 gives the full variable domain: EAGVAQSPRYKIIEKRQSVAFWCNPISGHATLYWYQQILGQGPKLLIQFQNNGVVDDSQLPKDRFSAERLKGVDSTLKIQPAKLEDSAVYLCASKNFRQGQYEQYFGPGTRLTVT.

This clonotype was found many times. The J gene is TRBJ2-3, the V gene TRBV20-1, with 11 bases aligning to TRBD2. This CDR3 contains 16 residues. Germline-derived CDR1 and CDR2 are DFQATT and SNEGSKA (reference sequence). V shed 5 bases and J 8 bases; nucleotides not matched to a gene: 15. The CDR3 here is CSALDPGLAVGGTQYF. The CDR3 DNA is TGCAGTGCTCTTGATCCGGGACTAGCGGTAGGGGGTACGCAGTATTTT.

This clonotype has a handful of counts. The chain employs TRBV5-5 and TRBJ1-1; TRBD1 might be the D (6 bases). V shed 4 bases and J shed 4 bases, with 17 bases lying between them. The CDR3 runs to 15 residues. Germline V CDR1 and CDR2: SGHKS, YYEKEE (reference sequence). This chain's CDR3 is CASSTRQDGGTEAFF. DNA for the CDR3: TGTGCCAGCAGCACAAGACAGGACGGGGGCACTGAAGCTTTCTTT.

The chain joins TRBV5-1 to TRBJ2-3, with TRBD2 identical over 8 bases. The CDR3 spans 15 residues. Unmatched junction bases numbered 2, after V lost 1 base and J lost 1 base. CDR1 is SGHRS and CDR2 is YFSETQ in the germline V gene. Here the CDR3 DNA reads TGCGCCAGCAGCTTGAGGCGGGAGGGCACAGATACGCAGTATTTT. Amino acid sequence: CASSLRREGTDTQYF.

This clonotype was detected many times. The rearrangement uses TRBV14 and TRBJ2-5; 9 nucleotides match TRBD1. CDR3 size: 16 residues. Losses at the gene ends were 0 bases for V and 4 bases for J; bases not matched to a gene: 6. Per the germline V gene, CDR1 is SGHDN and CDR2 is FVKESK. In DNA form, the CDR3 reads TGTGCCAGCAGCCAAGACCAGGGACAGGGTTTAGAGACCCAGTACTTC. This encodes CASSQDQGQGLETQYF.

Only one count was recorded for this clonotype. The chain recombines TRBV5-5 with TRBJ1-5, with D perhaps matching TRBD1 (6 bases). Per germline, CDR1 SGHKS and CDR2 YYEKEE (reference sequence). V lost 2 bases and J lost 4, with 10 bases in between. The CDR3 loop spans 14 amino acids. The CDR3 nucleotides read TGTGCCAGCAGCTTCGAAGGGGGAAATCAGCCCCAGCATTTT. It translates to CASSFEGGNQPQHF.

The chain employs TRBV28 and TRBJ2-5, with D possibly TRBD1 on 5 matching bases. The CDR3 length is 14 residues. V shed 7 bases and J shed 5 bases, with 17 bases lying between them. The germline CDR1 and CDR2 sequences are MDHEN and SYDVKM. CDR3 loop: CASTMTVPGETQYF. CDR3 nucleotide sequence: TGTGCCAGCACCATGACCGTTCCAGGGGAGACCCAGTACTTC.

This clonotype was seen repeatedly, ten times or more. The chain links TRBV28 to TRBJ2-3, with TRBD2 identical over 7 bases. The trim removed 3 bases at V and 0 bases at J, leaving 12 bases unmatched. Germline lookup yields CDR1 MDHEN and CDR2 SYDVKM. The CDR3 is 18 residues long. In DNA form, the CDR3 reads TGTGCCAGCAGTTTTCACGAGGCTAGCGGAAAGAGCACAGATACGCAGTATTTT. Its translation is CASSFHEASGKSTDTQYF.

This clonotype was found a few times. The chain employs TRBV3-1 and TRBJ2-1, with D perhaps matching TRBD1 or TRBD2 (5 bases each). Deletions cut 1 base from V and 6 bases from J, with 13 bases between. Germline V CDR1 and CDR2: LGHDT, YNNKEL (reference sequence). CDR3 length: 15 amino acids. The CDR3 DNA reads TGTGCCAGCAGCCAAGCCGGGGCCGTGGGCAATGAGCAGTTCTTC. Protein sequence: CASSQAGAVGNEQFF.

This sequence joins TRBV20-1 and TRBJ1-5, with 9 nucleotides matching TRBD1. Germline lookup yields CDR1 DFQATT and CDR2 SNEGSKA (reference sequence). The CDR3 runs to 15 residues. V trimming: 5 bases; J trimming: 4 bases; junction bases outside the gene matches: 9. CDR3 in DNA: TGCAGTGCTGCCCCGGACAGGGGTGGAAATCAGCCCCAGCATTTT. It codes for CSAAPDRGGNQPQHF.

The chain has TRBV7-8 and TRBJ2-1; possibly TRBD1 or TRBD2 for D (5 bases each). V shed 5 bases and J shed 0 bases, with 14 bases lying between them. Germline V lookup: CDR1 SGHVS, CDR2 FQNEAQ. This CDR3 contains 16 residues. CDR3: CASSPRDGSSYNEQFF. The DNA for the CDR3 is TGTGCCAGCAGCCCCAGGGACGGTAGCTCCTACAATGAGCAGTTCTTC. Full variable domain (remainder filled in from reference TRBV7-8 and TRBJ2-1): GAGVSQSPRYKVAKRGQDVALRCDPISGHVSLFWYQQALGQGPEFLTYFQNEAQLDKSGLPSDRFFAERPEGSVSTLKIQRTQQEDSAVYLCASSPRDGSSYNEQFFGPGTRLTVL.

The chain joins TRBV9 to TRBJ1-3; the match to TRBD1 covers 8 bases. Germline V gene sequence: CDR1 SGDLS, CDR2 YYNGEE. The CDR3 sequence is 16 residues long. V dropped 2 bases and J dropped 0; count of bases not matched to a gene: 4. CDR3 sequence: CASSVQGANSGNTIYF. CDR3 nucleotide sequence: TGTGCCAGCAGCGTTCAGGGGGCAAACTCTGGAAACACCATATATTTT.

This clonotype has only a few counts. The J gene is TRBJ2-7, the V gene TRBV6-2 or TRBV6-3; 13 nucleotides match TRBD2. Germline CDR1 and CDR2: MNHEY and SVGEGT. After removal of 8 bases from V and 6 bases from J, the junction contained 4 bases not matched to a gene. The CDR3 loop spans 13 amino acids. This chain's CDR3 is CASDRTSGSEQYF. CDR3 bases: TGTGCCAGCGATCGGACTAGCGGGAGCGAGCAGTACTTC.

This clonotype was detected only a few times. The chain employs TRBV2 and TRBJ2-7; D possibly corresponds to TRBD1 (6 bases). The CDR3 totals 15 residues. V lost 6 bases to trimming and J lost 5 bases, with 20 bases between them. Germline CDR1 reads SNHLY; CDR2 reads FYNNEI. The CDR3 sequence: CASRADRAGDDEQYF. The CDR3 DNA sequence: TGTGCCAGCAGGGCCGATCGGGCAGGGGATGACGAGCAGTACTTC.

This clonotype occurred a few times. The chain carries TRBV20-1 and TRBJ2-3, with 8 bases fitting TRBD2. Germline trimming cut 5 bases from V and 0 bases from J; bases unmatched to any gene: 7. Germline V gene data show CDR1 as DFQATT and CDR2 as SNEGSKA (reference sequence). The CDR3 runs 15 residues. The CDR3 region is CSAVLAVSSTDTQYF. CDR3 DNA sequence: TGCAGTGCTGTACTAGCGGTATCTAGCACAGATACGCAGTATTTT.

This clonotype has only a few counts. The chain couples TRBV20-1 to TRBJ1-2; D is undetermined. Per the germline V gene, CDR1 is DFQATT and CDR2 is SNEGSKA (reference sequence). CDR3 length equals 15 residues. The chain's CDR3 is CSPAMGGETNYGYTF. The CDR3 nucleotides are TGCAGCCCCGCGATGGGCGGTGAGACTAACTATGGCTACACCTTC.

This clonotype was observed a handful of times. This chain uses TRBV7-2 with TRBJ1-4, with 7 bases lining up with TRBD1. Per the germline V gene, CDR1 is SGHTA and CDR2 is FQGNSA. The V and J ends lost 5 bases and 0 bases, in that order; junction bases with no gene match: 6. The CDR3 contains 16 residues. This chain's CDR3 is CASSPRQGATNEKLFF. CDR3 in DNA: TGTGCCAGCAGCCCCCGGCAGGGGGCAACTAATGAAAAACTGTTTTTT. Full variable domain (missing parts from reference TRBV7-2 and TRBJ1-4): GAGVSQSPSNKVTEKGKDVELRCDPISGHTALYWYRQSLGQGLEFLIYFQGNSAPDKSGLPSDRFSAERTGGSVSTLTIQRTQQEDSAVYLCASSPRQGATNEKLFFGSGTQLSVL.

V and J are TRBV20-1 and TRBJ2-7, with 13 nucleotides matching TRBD2. CDR3 length: 15 amino acids. V lost 4 bases and J lost 3; bases outside the gene matches: 6. From germline, CDR1 is DFQATT and CDR2 SNEGSKA (reference sequence). DNA of the CDR3: TGCAGTGCTACCAGGACTAGCGGGAGTTTCTACGAGCAGTACTTC. This encodes CSATRTSGSFYEQYF.

This clonotype was detected a few times. This sequence joins TRBV5-1 and TRBJ2-3, with 8 bases fitting TRBD1. The CDR3 covers 14 residues. The V segment lost 2 bases and the J segment 6 bases; nucleotides outside the gene matches: 5. CDR1 and CDR2 from the germline V gene are SGHRS and YFSETQ. CDR3 amino acids: CASSFGQGGDTQYF. CDR3 bases: TGCGCCAGCAGCTTCGGACAGGGTGGTGATACGCAGTATTTT.

This clonotype occurred a few times. The chain employs TRBV28 and TRBJ1-1; D not certain. The CDR3 is made up of 14 amino acids. Per the germline V gene, CDR1 is MDHEN and CDR2 is SYDVKM. Trimming cost V 7 bases and J 2 bases, with 14 bases left between them. CDR3 amino acids: CASTVPISNTEAFF. CDR3 DNA sequence: TGTGCCAGCACCGTCCCTATATCTAACACTGAAGCTTTCTTT.

This clonotype was seen ten or more times. The chain employs TRBV25-1 and TRBJ2-7; perhaps D is TRBD1 or TRBD2 (5 bases each). Germline values: CDR1 MGHDK, CDR2 SYGVNS. This CDR3 spans 15 amino acids. V lost 3 bases and J 0 bases, leaving 12 bases between the germline ends. DNA of the CDR3: TGTGCCAGCAGTGACCCCGGGACCAGCTCCTACGAGCAGTACTTC. Protein: CASSDPGTSSYEQYF.

At least ten counts were recorded for this clonotype. The rearrangement uses TRBV5-1 and TRBJ2-7; D may be TRBD1 (6 bases). The V and J ends lost 2 bases and 0 bases respectively, with 18 bases between them. The CDR3 has 17 residues. Germline loops: CDR1 SGHRS, CDR2 YFSETQ. In DNA form, the CDR3 reads TGCGCCAGCAGCTTTATAGACAGGCTCGGTAACTCCTACGAGCAGTACTTC. It encodes CASSFIDRLGNSYEQYF. Full variable domain (remainder filled in from reference TRBV5-1 and TRBJ2-7): KAGVTQTPRYLIKTRGQQVTLSCSPISGHRSVSWYQQTPGQGLQFLFEYFSETQRNKGNFPGRFSGRQFSNSRSEMNVSTLELGDSALYLCASSFIDRLGNSYEQYFGPGTRLTVT.